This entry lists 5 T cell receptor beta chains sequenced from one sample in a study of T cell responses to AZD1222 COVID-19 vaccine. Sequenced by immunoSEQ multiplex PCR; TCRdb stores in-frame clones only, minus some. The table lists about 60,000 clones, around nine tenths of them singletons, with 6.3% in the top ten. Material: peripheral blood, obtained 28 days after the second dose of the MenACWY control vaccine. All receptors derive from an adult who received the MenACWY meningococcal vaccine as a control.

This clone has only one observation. CDR3 nucleotide sequence: TGTGCCAGCAGCAAAGCGGTACGTTATCTGGGGGAGACCCAGTACTTC. This codes for CASSKAVRYLGETQYF. The chain carries TRBV21-1 and TRBJ2-5. TRBV21-1 has pseudogene status. The CDR3 spans 16 residues.

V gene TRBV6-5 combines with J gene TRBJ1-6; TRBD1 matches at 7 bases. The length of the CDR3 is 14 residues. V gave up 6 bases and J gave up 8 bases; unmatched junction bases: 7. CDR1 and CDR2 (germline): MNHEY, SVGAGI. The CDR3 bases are TGTGCCAGCAGGGTCGACAGGGCCGATTCACCCCTCCACTTT. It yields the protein CASRVDRADSPLHF.

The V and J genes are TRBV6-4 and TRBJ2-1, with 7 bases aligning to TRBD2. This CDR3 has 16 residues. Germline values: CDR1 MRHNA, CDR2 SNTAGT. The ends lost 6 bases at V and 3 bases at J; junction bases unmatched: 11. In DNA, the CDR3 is TGTGCCAGCAGCACGTCTAGCGGCGAGGGCTACAATGAGCAGTTCTTC. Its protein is CASSTSSGEGYNEQFF.

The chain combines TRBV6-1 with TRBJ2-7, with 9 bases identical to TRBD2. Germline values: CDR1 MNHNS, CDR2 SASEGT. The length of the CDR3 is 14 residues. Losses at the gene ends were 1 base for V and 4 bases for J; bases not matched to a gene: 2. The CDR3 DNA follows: TGTGCCAGCAGTGAAGGTAGCGGGAGTTACGAGCAGTACTTC. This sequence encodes CASSEGSGSYEQYF.

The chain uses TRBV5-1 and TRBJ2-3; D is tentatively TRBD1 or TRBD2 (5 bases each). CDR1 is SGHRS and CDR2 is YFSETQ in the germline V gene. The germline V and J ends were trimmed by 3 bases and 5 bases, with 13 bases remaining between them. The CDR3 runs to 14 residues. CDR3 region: CASSSGDQGDTQYF. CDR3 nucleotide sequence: TGCGCCAGCAGCTCCGGGGATCAGGGAGATACGCAGTATTTT.